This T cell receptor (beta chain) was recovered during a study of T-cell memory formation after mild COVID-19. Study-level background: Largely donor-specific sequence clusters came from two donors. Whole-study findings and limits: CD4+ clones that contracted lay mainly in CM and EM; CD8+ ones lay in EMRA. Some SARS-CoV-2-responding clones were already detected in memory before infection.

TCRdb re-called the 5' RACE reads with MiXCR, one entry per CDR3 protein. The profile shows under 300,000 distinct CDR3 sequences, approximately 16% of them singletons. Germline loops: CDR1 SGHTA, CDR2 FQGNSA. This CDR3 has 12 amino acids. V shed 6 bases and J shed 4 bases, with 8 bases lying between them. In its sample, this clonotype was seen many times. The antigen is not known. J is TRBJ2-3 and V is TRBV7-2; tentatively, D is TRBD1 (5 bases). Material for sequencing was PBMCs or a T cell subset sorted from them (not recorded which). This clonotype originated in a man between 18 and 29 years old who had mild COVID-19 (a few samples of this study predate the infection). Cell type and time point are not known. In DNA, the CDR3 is TGTGCCAGCAGGGGGCAATCAGATACGCAGTATTTT. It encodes CASRGQSDTQYF.